Given below is one TCR beta chain in context. This entry is derived from a study of blood T cell repertoires in COVID-19. TCRdb keeps only in-frame clones here, not all; method: immunoSEQ multiplex PCR. Here the sample spans over 130,000 clones, about 86% being singletons. Trimming pared 0 bases from V and 4 bases from J, leaving 9 bases between. This CDR3 is 14 amino acids long. Germline V lookup: CDR1 KGHSH, CDR2 LQKENI. This chain joins TRBV18 and TRBJ1-2; D uncertain. This clonotype originated in a woman aged 55-75 years with acute or convalescent COVID-19. The sequenced material came from peripheral blood. The CDR3 DNA follows: TGTGCCAGCTCACCACCGGCACAGTCCTATGGCTACACCTTC. It codes for CASSPPAQSYGYTF.